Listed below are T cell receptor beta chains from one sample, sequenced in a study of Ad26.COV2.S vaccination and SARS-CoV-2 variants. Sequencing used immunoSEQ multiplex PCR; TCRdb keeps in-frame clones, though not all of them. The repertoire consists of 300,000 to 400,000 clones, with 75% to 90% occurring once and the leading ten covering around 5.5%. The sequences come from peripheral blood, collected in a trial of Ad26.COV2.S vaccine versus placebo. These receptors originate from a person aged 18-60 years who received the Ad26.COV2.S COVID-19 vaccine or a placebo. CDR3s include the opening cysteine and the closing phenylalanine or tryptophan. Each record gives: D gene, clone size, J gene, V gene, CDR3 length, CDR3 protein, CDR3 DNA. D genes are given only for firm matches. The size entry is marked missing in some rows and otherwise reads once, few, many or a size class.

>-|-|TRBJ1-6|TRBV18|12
CASSPKSSPLHF
TGTGCCAGCTCACCAAAGAGCTCACCCCTCCACTTT
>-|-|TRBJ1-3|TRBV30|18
CAWIRLERDSSSGNTIYF
TGTGCCTGGATTCGACTTGAGAGGGACTCCAGCTCTGGAAACACCATATATTTT
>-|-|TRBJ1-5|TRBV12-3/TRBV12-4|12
CASRRENQPQHF
TGTGCCAGCCGGCGGGAGAATCAGCCCCAGCATTTT
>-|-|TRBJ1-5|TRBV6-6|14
CASSAGSQNQPQHF
TGTGCCAGCAGCGCCGGGTCACAAAATCAGCCCCAGCATTTT
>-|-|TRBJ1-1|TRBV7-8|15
CASSSLFGVSIEAFF
TGTGCCAGCAGCTCCTTATTCGGGGTTTCGATCGAAGCTTTCTTT
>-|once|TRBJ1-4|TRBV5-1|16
CASSLTDMGLNEKLFF
TGCGCCAGCAGCTTGACCGACATGGGATTAAATGAAAAACTGTTTTTT
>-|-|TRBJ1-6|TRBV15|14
CATSREYSNSPLHF
TGTGCCACCAGCAGAGAGTATAGCAATTCACCCCTCCACTTT
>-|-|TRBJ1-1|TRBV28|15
CASSLSSPTNTEAFF
TGTGCCAGCAGTTTATCTTCACCGACGAACACTGAAGCTTTCTTT
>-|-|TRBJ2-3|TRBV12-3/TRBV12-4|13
CASGSLSTDTQYF
TGTGCCAGCGGGTCATTAAGCACAGATACGCAGTATTTT
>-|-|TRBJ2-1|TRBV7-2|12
CASSRYTNEQFF
TGTGCCAGCAGCCGGTATACAAATGAGCAGTTCTTC
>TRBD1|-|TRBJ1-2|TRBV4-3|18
CASSQGVNRDRGDYGYTF
TGCGCCAGCAGCCAAGGTGTAAACCGGGACAGGGGAGACTATGGCTACACCTTC
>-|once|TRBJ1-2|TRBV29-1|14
CSVEETDTNYGYTF
TGCAGCGTTGAGGAGACAGATACTAACTATGGCTACACCTTC
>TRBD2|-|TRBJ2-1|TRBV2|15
CASSATLAGDSEQFF
TGTGCCAGCAGTGCAACGTTAGCGGGAGATAGTGAGCAGTTCTTC
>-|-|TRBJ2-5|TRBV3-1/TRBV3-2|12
CASSQVGETQYF
TGTGCCAGCAGCCAAGTGGGCGAGACCCAGTACTTC
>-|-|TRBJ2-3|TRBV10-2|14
CASRGPKSTDTQYF
TGCGCCAGCAGGGGCCCTAAAAGCACAGATACGCAGTATTTT
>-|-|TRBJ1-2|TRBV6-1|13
CASSEVTNYGYTF
TGTGCCAGCAGTGAAGTCACCAACTATGGCTACACCTTC
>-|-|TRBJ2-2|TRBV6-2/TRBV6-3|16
CASSYSRGTLTGELFF
TGTGCCAGCAGTTACTCGAGGGGGACACTCACCGGGGAGCTGTTTTTT
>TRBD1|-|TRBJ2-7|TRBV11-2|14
CASSTGTGEYEQYF
TGTGCCAGCAGCACCGGGACAGGGGAATACGAGCAGTACTTC
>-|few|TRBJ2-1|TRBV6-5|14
CASSWDTRSNEQFF
TGTGCCAGCAGTTGGGACACGAGATCGAATGAGCAGTTCTTC
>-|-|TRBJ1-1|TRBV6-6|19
CASSRRVAGRMKLNTEAFF
TGTGCCAGCAGCCGACGGGTGGCGGGGAGAATGAAGTTGAACACTGAAGCTTTCTTT
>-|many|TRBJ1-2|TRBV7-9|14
CASSPLGQFYGYTF
TGTGCCAGCAGCCCCCTGGGGCAGTTCTATGGCTACACCTTC
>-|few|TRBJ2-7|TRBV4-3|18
CASSQYWNPGQQRGEQYF
TGCGCCAGCAGCCAATATTGGAATCCGGGACAACAACGTGGCGAGCAGTACTTC
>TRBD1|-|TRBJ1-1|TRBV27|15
CASSFGTGVLTEAFF
TGTGCCAGCAGTTTCGGGACAGGGGTGTTGACTGAAGCTTTCTTT
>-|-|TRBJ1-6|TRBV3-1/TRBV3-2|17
CASSHRTECSYNSPLHF
TGTGCCAGCAGCCACCGGACAGAATGCTCCTATAATTCACCCCTCCACTTT
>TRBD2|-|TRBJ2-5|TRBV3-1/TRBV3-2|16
CASSRLGSGRKETQYF
TGTGCCAGCAGCCGGTTAGGTAGCGGGAGGAAAGAGACCCAGTACTTC
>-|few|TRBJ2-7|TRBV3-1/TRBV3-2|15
CASSQEILPSYEQYF
TGTGCCAGCAGCCAAGAGATACTCCCATCCTACGAGCAGTACTTC
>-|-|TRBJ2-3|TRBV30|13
CAWTTGYTDTQYF
TGTGCCTGGACGACGGGATACACAGATACGCAGTATTTT
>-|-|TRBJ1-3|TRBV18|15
CASSPAGQKKDTIYF
TGTGCCAGCTCACCGGCCGGACAGAAGAAAGACACCATATATTTT
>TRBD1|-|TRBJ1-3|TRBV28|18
CASSLVLTGGLGGNTIYF
TGTGCCAGCAGTTTAGTTCTAACAGGGGGGCTAGGAGGAAACACCATATATTTT
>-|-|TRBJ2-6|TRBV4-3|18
CASSQDQGRTSGANVLTF
TGCGCCAGCAGCCAAGATCAGGGACGGACCTCTGGGGCCAACGTCCTGACTTTC
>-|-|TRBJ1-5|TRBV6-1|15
CASSEPGRFNQPQHF
TGTGCCAGCAGTGAACCCGGCAGATTTAATCAGCCCCAGCATTTT
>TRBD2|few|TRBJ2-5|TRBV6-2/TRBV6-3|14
CASSYAGLDGTQYF
TGTGCCAGCAGTTACGCCGGACTAGACGGGACCCAGTACTTC
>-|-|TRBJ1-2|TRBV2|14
CASSDKFEFYGYTF
TGTGCCAGCAGTGATAAGTTCGAGTTCTATGGCTACACCTTC
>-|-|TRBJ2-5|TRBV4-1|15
CASSQTVGSGETQYF
TGCGCCAGCAGCCAAACGGTCGGTAGCGGAGAGACCCAGTACTTC
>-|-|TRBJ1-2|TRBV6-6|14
CASSFLTDNYGYTF
TGTGCCAGCAGCTTCTTGACAGACAACTATGGCTACACCTTC
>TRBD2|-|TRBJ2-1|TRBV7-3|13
CASSPTSGNEQFF
TGTGCCAGCAGCCCGACTAGCGGGAATGAGCAGTTCTTC
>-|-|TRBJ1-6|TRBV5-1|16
CASSLSGTTDNSPLHF
TGCGCCAGCAGCCTATCAGGGACAACCGATAATTCACCCCTCCACTTT
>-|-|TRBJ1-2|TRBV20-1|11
CSARQRYGYTF
TGCAGTGCTAGACAGAGGTATGGCTACACCTTC
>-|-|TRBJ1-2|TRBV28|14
CASSLVRASYGYTF
TGTGCCAGCAGTTTAGTCCGGGCCTCTTATGGCTACACCTTC
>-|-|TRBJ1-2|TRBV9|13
CASSPGSSYGYTF
TGTGCCAGCAGCCCCGGGAGCAGCTATGGCTACACCTTC